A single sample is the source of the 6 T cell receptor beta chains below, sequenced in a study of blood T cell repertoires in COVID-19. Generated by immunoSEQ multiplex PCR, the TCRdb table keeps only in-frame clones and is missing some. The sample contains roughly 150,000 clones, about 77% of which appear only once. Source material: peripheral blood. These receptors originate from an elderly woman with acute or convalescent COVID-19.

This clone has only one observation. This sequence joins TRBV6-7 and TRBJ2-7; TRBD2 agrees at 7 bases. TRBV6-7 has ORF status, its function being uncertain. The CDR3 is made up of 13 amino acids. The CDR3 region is CATPGGSSYEQYF. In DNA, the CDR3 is TGTGCTACGCCGGGGGGAAGCTCCTACGAGCAGTACTTC.

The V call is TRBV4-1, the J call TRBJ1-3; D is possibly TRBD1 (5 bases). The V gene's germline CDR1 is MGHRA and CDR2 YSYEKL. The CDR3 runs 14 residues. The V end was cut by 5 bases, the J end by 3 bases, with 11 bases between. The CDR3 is CASSAGRIGNTIYF. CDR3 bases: TGCGCCAGCAGCGCGGGACGAATTGGAAACACCATATATTTT.

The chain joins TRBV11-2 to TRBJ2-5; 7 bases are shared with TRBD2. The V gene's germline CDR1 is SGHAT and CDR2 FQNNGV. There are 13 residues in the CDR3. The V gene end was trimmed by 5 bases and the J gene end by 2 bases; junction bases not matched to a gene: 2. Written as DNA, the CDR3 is TGTGCCAGCAGCACGGGACTACAAGAGACCCAGTACTTC. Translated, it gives CASSTGLQETQYF. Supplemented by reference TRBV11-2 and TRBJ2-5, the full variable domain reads EAGVAQSPRYKIIEKRQSVAFWCNPISGHATLYWYQQILGQGPKLLIQFQNNGVVDDSQLPKDRFSAERLKGVDSTLKIQPAKLEDSAVYLCASSTGLQETQYFGPGTRLLVL.

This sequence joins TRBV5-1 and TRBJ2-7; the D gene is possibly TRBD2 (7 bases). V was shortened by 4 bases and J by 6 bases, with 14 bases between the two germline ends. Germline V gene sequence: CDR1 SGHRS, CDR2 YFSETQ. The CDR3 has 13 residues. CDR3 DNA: TGCGCCAGCAGCCAGGGAGGGGGTCGCGAGCAGTACTTC. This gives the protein CASSQGGGREQYF.

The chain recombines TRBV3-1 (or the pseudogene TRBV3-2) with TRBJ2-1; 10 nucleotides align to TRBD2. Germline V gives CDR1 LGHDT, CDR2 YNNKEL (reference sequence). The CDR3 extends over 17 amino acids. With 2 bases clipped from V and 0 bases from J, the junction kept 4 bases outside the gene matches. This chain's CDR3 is CASSQYSGGFSYNEQFF. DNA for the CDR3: TGTGCCAGCAGCCAATATAGCGGGGGGTTCTCCTACAATGAGCAGTTCTTC.

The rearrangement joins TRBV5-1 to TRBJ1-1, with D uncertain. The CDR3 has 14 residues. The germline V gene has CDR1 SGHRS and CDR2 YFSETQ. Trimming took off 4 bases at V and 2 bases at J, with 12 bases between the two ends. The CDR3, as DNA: TGCGCCAGCAGCGTCGGCCCAGGAAACACTGAAGCTTTCTTT. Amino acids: CASSVGPGNTEAFF.